The 28 T cell receptor beta chains below were found in one sample sequenced in a study of vaccination and CD4 T cells after COVID-19. With the Oncomine TCR Beta short-read assay, DNA from cultured CD4+ T cells was sequenced. TCRdb re-analysed the PCR reads in MiXCR, keeping a single row per CDR3 protein. There are about 3,000 distinct CDR3 sequences in the sample; 30% occur only once, and about 62% lies in the top ten. Described treatment: approximately 11-day PBMC culture with coronavirus spike peptide pools or control peptides (ViraFEST assay). Which antigens these TCRs recognize remains unknown. Specimen: CD4+ T cells from blood, cultured in vitro, collected after SARS-CoV-2 vaccination. These receptors were obtained from a human donor who had recovered from COVID-19.

The chain couples TRBV20-1 to TRBJ1-3; D call uncertain. V lost 5 bases, J lost 0 bases, and 8 bases lay in between. Per the germline V gene, CDR1 is DFQATT and CDR2 is SNEGSKA (reference sequence). The CDR3 runs to 13 residues. CDR3 bases: TGCAGTGCTCTATACGTCTCTGGAAACACCATATATTTT. Translation gives CSALYVSGNTIYF.

Within the sample, this clonotype is medium-sized. CDR3 DNA sequence: TGTGCCAGCAGTTTTTTGGGTCAGCCCCAGCATTTT. As protein: CASSFLGQPQHF. This sequence joins TRBV28 and TRBJ1-5; D gene uncertain. CDR1 and CDR2 (germline): MDHEN, SYDVKM. The CDR3 runs 12 residues. The V gene lost 3 bases and the J gene lost 6 bases, with 6 bases spanning the gap.

This clonotype was observed a handful of times. The CDR3 reads CASSLSGAWDQPQHF. CDR3 in DNA: TGTGCCAGCAGTTTATCGGGGGCTTGGGATCAGCCCCAGCATTTT. The chain has TRBV28 and TRBJ1-5, with D possibly matching TRBD1 (6 bases). CDR3 size: 15 residues. Trimming pared 1 base from V and 5 bases from J, leaving 12 bases between. Germline V gives CDR1 MDHEN, CDR2 SYDVKM.

This chain links TRBV6-1 with TRBJ1-2; TRBD1 matches 10 bases. Looked up from germline, CDR1 is MNHNS and CDR2 is SASEGT. Trimming removed 6 bases from V and 5 bases from J; junction bases left unmatched: 12. This CDR3 contains 16 residues. The CDR3 region is CASRPGTGAQGYGYTF. The CDR3 DNA reads TGTGCCAGCAGGCCCGGGACAGGGGCCCAGGGGTATGGCTACACCTTC.

The rearrangement links TRBV20-1 to TRBJ1-1, with D unresolved. The CDR3 has 13 residues. From germline, CDR1 is DFQATT and CDR2 SNEGSKA (reference sequence). Trimming stripped 0 bases from V and 3 bases from J, with 8 bases between. The CDR3 spells CSARDGTHTEAFF. CDR3 nucleotides: TGCAGTGCTAGAGACGGCACGCACACTGAAGCTTTCTTT.

By share, this clonotype ranks as medium-sized. The chain links TRBV20-1 to TRBJ2-3; D is uncertain. This CDR3 region has 10 residues. Looked up from germline, CDR1 is DFQATT and CDR2 is SNEGSKA (reference sequence). The CDR3 protein is CSIYGDTQYF. The CDR3 region has the DNA TGCAGCATCTATGGAGATACGCAGTATTTT.

This sequence joins TRBV24-1 and TRBJ1-3; the match to TRBD1 covers 7 bases. This CDR3 region has 15 residues. The germline CDR1 and CDR2 sequences are KGHDR and SFDVKD. J gave up 4 bases and V 5 bases, and 7 bases lay outside the gene matches. The CDR3 sequence is CATSATGVAGNTIYF. DNA for the CDR3: TGTGCCACCAGTGCAACAGGGGTAGCGGGAAACACCATATATTTT.

By its share, this clonotype is medium-sized (0.01 to 0.1%). This chain links TRBV7-9 with TRBJ2-7, with TRBD1 matching over 11 bases. Trimming removed 5 bases from V and 5 bases from J; junction bases left unmatched: 8. CDR1 is SEHNR, CDR2 FQNEAQ, per germline (reference sequence). The CDR3 sequence is 15 residues long. In DNA form, the CDR3 reads TGTGCCAGCAGCCATTCGGACAGGGGGCCCAACGAGCAGTACTTC. It specifies CASSHSDRGPNEQYF.

This clonotype appeared a few times. The chain uses TRBV7-8 and TRBJ2-7, with TRBD1 matching over 11 bases. The length of the CDR3 is 12 residues. V lost 11 bases to trimming and J lost 6 bases; unmatched junction nucleotides: 6. Per the germline V gene, CDR1 is SGHVS and CDR2 is FQNEAQ. The CDR3 loop is CAGGGQGGEQYF. CDR3 nucleotides: TGTGCCGGGGGGGGACAGGGGGGCGAGCAGTACTTC.

Judged by abundance, this clonotype is medium-sized. This chain uses TRBV7-8 with TRBJ2-1, with D maybe TRBD2 (7 bases). CDR3 length equals 13 residues. The germline V gene has CDR1 SGHVS and CDR2 FQNEAQ. V shed 8 bases and J shed 8 bases, with 16 bases lying between them. The CDR3 sequence is CASRRTGGYEQFF. The CDR3 DNA sequence: TGTGCCAGCCGGAGGACGGGGGGCTATGAGCAGTTCTTC.

The rearrangement uses TRBV20-1 and TRBJ2-3; 12 positions agree with TRBD2. V lost 5 bases and J lost 5; bases outside the gene matches: 11. Germline values: CDR1 DFQATT, CDR2 SNEGSKA (reference sequence). The CDR3 covers 16 residues. DNA for the CDR3: TGCAGTGCTGGGAGGAGACTAGCGGGGGTACAAGATACGCAGTATTTT. It is translated as CSAGRRLAGVQDTQYF.

The chain couples TRBV5-6 to TRBJ2-5; a weak D match, TRBD2 (5 bases). The V end was cut by 1 base, the J end by 3 bases, with 16 bases between. CDR3 length: 16 residues. Per germline, CDR1 SGHDT and CDR2 YYEEEE. Here the CDR3 reads CASSLNPGNEKETQYF. CDR3 DNA: TGTGCCAGCAGCTTGAATCCGGGGAACGAGAAAGAGACCCAGTACTTC.

The chain combines TRBV10-3 with TRBJ1-6, with D tentatively TRBD1 (5 bases). From germline, CDR1 is ENHRY and CDR2 SYGVKD. The CDR3 is made up of 13 amino acids. Trimming pared 8 bases from V and 14 bases from J, leaving 19 bases between. Here the CDR3 reads CAIRGHGGGTLHF. The CDR3 DNA is TGTGCCATCCGAGGACACGGTGGTGGTACCCTCCACTTT.

This clonotype has more than one count but fewer than ten. This chain uses TRBV5-1 with TRBJ2-7; either TRBD1 or TRBD2 may fit D (7 bases each). The germline V gene has CDR1 SGHRS and CDR2 YFSETQ. V lost 6 bases and J lost 4, with 20 bases in between. The CDR3 runs 15 residues. The CDR3 loop is CASKFGGTAGYEQYF. The CDR3 DNA is TGCGCCAGCAAGTTCGGGGGGACAGCTGGGTACGAGCAGTACTTC.

There are a few counts of this clonotype. The chain is built from TRBV6-4 and TRBJ1-1; D is ambiguous. This CDR3 contains 14 residues. The V and J ends lost 3 bases and 0 bases respectively, with 8 bases between them. Germline V gene lookup returns CDR1 MRHNA and CDR2 SNTAGT. The CDR3 loop reads CASSDPPVNTEAFF. CDR3 DNA: TGTGCCAGCAGTGATCCTCCAGTGAACACTGAAGCTTTCTTT.

This clonotype is labeled as medium-sized (0.01 to 0.1%). The gene calls are TRBV7-2 and TRBJ2-7; 9 nucleotides match TRBD2. This CDR3 is built from 15 residues. Germline V gene lookup returns CDR1 SGHTA and CDR2 FQGNSA. With V trimmed by 5 bases and J by 0 bases, 5 bases remained unmatched. The CDR3 sequence: CASSRVAGASYEQYF. Written as DNA, the CDR3 is TGTGCCAGCAGCCGCGTAGCGGGGGCCTCCTACGAGCAGTACTTC.

This clonotype is medium-sized (0.01 to 0.1%) within its sample. The chain carries TRBV6-5 and TRBJ2-5; a weak D match, TRBD1 (6 bases). This CDR3 contains 17 residues. V was shortened by 2 bases and J by 5 bases, with 21 bases between the two germline ends. The V gene's germline CDR1 is MNHEY and CDR2 SVGAGI. The CDR3 DNA reads TGTGCCAGCAGTTACAGGGGGACCTCCCCCTCCAAGGAGACCCAGTACTTC. Its translation is CASSYRGTSPSKETQYF.

V usage is TRBV6-1 and J usage is TRBJ1-2, with 8 positions matching TRBD1. This CDR3 has 16 amino acids. Germline V lookup: CDR1 MNHNS, CDR2 SASEGT. Trimming cost V 6 bases and J 8 bases; bases outside gene matches: 17. In DNA form, the CDR3 reads TGTGCCAGCAGCCAAGGTGGGGGCAGGGGGCTGAAGGGCTACACCTTC. Translating it yields CASSQGGGRGLKGYTF.

This clonotype has more than one count but fewer than ten. The rearrangement links TRBV11-3 to TRBJ1-2; D is unresolved. Trimming left V 5 bases short and J 5 bases short, with 15 bases between. The germline gives CDR1 SGHNT, CDR2 YENEEA. This CDR3 spans 14 amino acids. The CDR3 region is CASSIRGLIYGYTF. DNA for the CDR3: TGTGCCAGCAGCATTCGAGGACTGATATATGGCTACACCTTC.

By its share, this clonotype is medium-sized (0.01 to 0.1%). CDR3 region: CSATSRAVYEQYF. The CDR3 DNA follows: TGCAGTGCTACCAGTCGAGCGGTCTACGAGCAGTACTTC. V is TRBV20-1 and J is TRBJ2-7; the D gene is possibly TRBD2 (5 bases). Germline CDR1 DFQATT, CDR2 SNEGSKA (reference sequence). V was pared by 4 bases and J by 3 bases, with 13 bases between. This CDR3 region has 13 residues.

In this sample, this clonotype is large. The rearrangement uses TRBV6-1 and TRBJ1-3; D is possibly TRBD1 (5 bases). V was clipped by 6 bases and J by 2 bases, with 11 bases between them. The length of the CDR3 is 14 residues. Germline V gives CDR1 MNHNS, CDR2 SASEGT. DNA of the CDR3: TGTGCCAGCAGCGAAAAGGGGACTGGAAACACCATATATTTT. Its protein is CASSEKGTGNTIYF.

This chain uses TRBV11-3 with TRBJ2-7, with 7 bases fitting TRBD1. The CDR3 length is 12 residues. The ends lost 5 bases at V and 5 bases at J; junction bases unmatched: 3. Germline values: CDR1 SGHNT, CDR2 YENEEA. CDR3 coding DNA: TGTGCCAGCAGCACGACAGGGAACGAGCAGTACTTC. It specifies CASSTTGNEQYF.

The V and J genes are TRBV6-1 and TRBJ1-2, with TRBD1 matching over 8 bases. Looked up from germline, CDR1 is MNHNS and CDR2 is SASEGT. The CDR3 has 14 amino acids. After removal of 5 bases from V and 8 bases from J, the junction contained 10 bases not matched to a gene. CDR3 sequence (DNA): TGTGCCAGCAGTCCACAGGGGGGGATTGAGGGCTACACCTTC. It specifies CASSPQGGIEGYTF.

This chain uses TRBV6-4 with TRBJ2-4, with D unclear. This CDR3 has 14 amino acids. The V end was cut by 3 bases, the J end by 5 bases, with 11 bases between. Germline CDR1 and CDR2: MRHNA and SNTAGT. CDR3 nucleotide sequence: TGTGCCAGCAGTGAACCCGGGCTCCAAAACATTCAGTACTTC. Residues: CASSEPGLQNIQYF.

This clonotype is classed as medium-sized. The J gene is TRBJ2-3, the V gene TRBV7-6, with D perhaps TRBD1 or TRBD2 (5 bases each). CDR1 is SGHVS, CDR2 FNYEAQ, per germline. The CDR3 contains 16 residues. V lost 1 base and J lost 5, with 16 bases in between. The CDR3 nucleotides are TGTGCCAGCAGCTTAGGCTCCGGGACCCGTGGAGATACGCAGTATTTT. Translated: CASSLGSGTRGDTQYF.

This clonotype was counted once. The chain couples TRBV29-1 to TRBJ1-2; 8 nucleotides agree with TRBD1. Trimming took 6 bases from V and 4 from J; bases not matched to a gene: 10. In germline, CDR1 is SQVTM, CDR2 ANQGSEA. The CDR3 has 14 residues. CDR3 amino acids: CSVADRGGSYGYTF. The CDR3 DNA reads TGCAGCGTCGCTGACAGGGGTGGGAGCTATGGCTACACCTTC.

This chain links TRBV20-1 with TRBJ1-2; 10 bases map to TRBD1. Per the germline V gene, CDR1 is DFQATT and CDR2 is SNEGSKA (reference sequence). The CDR3 has 14 amino acids. J lost 8 bases, V lost 4 bases, and 10 bases had no gene match. The CDR3, as DNA: TGCAGTGCTAAGAACGACAGGGGGCCGTCGGGCTACACCTTC. This sequence encodes CSAKNDRGPSGYTF.

The V gene is TRBV10-3, the J gene TRBJ1-2, with 10 bases fitting TRBD1. The CDR3 has 13 amino acids. J lost 6 bases, V lost 10 bases, and 8 bases had no gene match. Germline V gene lookup returns CDR1 ENHRY and CDR2 SYGVKD. The CDR3 here is CATSNGQGDGYTF. CDR3 nucleotide sequence: TGTGCCACCTCGAACGGACAGGGGGATGGCTACACCTTC.